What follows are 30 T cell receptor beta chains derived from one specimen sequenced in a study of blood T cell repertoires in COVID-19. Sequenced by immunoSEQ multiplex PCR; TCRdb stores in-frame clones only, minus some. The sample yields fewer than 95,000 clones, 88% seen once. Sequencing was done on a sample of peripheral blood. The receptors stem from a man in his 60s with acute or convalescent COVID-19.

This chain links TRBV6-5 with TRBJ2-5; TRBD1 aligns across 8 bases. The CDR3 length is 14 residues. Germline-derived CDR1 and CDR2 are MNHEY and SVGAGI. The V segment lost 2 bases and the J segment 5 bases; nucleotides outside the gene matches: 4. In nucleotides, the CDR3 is TGTGCCAGCAGTTACGGACAGGGCGGCGAGACCCAGTACTTC. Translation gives CASSYGQGGETQYF.

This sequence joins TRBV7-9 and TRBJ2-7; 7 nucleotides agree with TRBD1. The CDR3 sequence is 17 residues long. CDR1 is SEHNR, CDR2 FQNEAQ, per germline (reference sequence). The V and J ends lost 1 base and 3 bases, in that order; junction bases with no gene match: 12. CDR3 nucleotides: TGTGCCAGCAGCTTAGGGACAGGCCCCGTGGGGAACTACGAGCAGTACTTC. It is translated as CASSLGTGPVGNYEQYF.

CDR3: CASSEPWGQLNLGFF. CDR3 nucleotide sequence: TGTGCCAGCAGTGAACCCTGGGGGCAGTTGAATCTAGGGTTCTTC. V gene TRBV6-1 combines with J gene TRBJ2-1, with D possibly matching TRBD1 (6 bases). With 2 bases removed from V and 15 bases from J, the gap between germline ends came to 23 bases. The CDR3 runs 15 residues. Germline V CDR1 and CDR2: MNHNS, SASEGT.

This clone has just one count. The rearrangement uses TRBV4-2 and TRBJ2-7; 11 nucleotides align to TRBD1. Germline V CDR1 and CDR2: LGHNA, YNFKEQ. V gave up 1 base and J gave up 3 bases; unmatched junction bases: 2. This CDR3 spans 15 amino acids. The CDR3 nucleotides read TGTGCCAGCAGCCAAGGGACAGGGGGCTACTACGAGCAGTACTTC. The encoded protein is CASSQGTGGYYEQYF.

The CDR3 DNA sequence: TGTGCCAGTAGTATAAGCTGGGAGCCTGGAAACACCATATATTTT. It translates to CASSISWEPGNTIYF. The V gene is TRBV19, the J gene TRBJ1-3; D call uncertain. Per germline, CDR1 LNHDA and CDR2 SQIVND (reference sequence). V dropped 2 bases and J dropped 2 bases, with 10 bases sitting between them. This CDR3 has 15 residues.

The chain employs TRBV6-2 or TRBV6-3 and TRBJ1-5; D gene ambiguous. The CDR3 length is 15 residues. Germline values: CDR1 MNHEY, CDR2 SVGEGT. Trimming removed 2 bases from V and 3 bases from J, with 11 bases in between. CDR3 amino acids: CASSYRQANNQPQHF. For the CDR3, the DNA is TGTGCCAGCAGTTACAGGCAGGCAAACAATCAGCCCCAGCATTTT.

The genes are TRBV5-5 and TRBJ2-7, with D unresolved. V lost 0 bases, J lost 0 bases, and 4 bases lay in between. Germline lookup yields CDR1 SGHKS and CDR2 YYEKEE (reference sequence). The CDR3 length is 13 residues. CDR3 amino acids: CASSLDISYEQYF. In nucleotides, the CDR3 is TGTGCCAGCAGCTTGGACATCTCCTACGAGCAGTACTTC.

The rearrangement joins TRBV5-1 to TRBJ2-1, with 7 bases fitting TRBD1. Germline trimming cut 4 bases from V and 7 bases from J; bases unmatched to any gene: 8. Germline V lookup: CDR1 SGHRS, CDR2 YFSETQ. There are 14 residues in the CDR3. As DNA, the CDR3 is TGCGCCAGCAGCAAAGACAGGGTGTGGAATGAGCAGTTCTTC. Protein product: CASSKDRVWNEQFF.

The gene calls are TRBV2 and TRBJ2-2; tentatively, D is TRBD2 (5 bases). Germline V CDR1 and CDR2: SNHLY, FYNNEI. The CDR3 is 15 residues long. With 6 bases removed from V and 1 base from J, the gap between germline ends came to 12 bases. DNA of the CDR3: TGTGCCAGCAGAGGCGGCACTAGGAACACCGGGGAGCTGTTTTTT. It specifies CASRGGTRNTGELFF.

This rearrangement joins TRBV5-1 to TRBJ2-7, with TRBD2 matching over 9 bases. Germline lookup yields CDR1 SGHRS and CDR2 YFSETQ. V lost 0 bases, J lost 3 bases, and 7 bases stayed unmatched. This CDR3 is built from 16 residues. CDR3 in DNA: TGCGCCAGCAGCTTGGAAAAGGCTAGCGGGGTCTACGAGCAGTACTTC. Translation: CASSLEKASGVYEQYF.

This CDR3 is CASSIRTGWETQYF. CDR3 DNA sequence: TGCGCCAGCAGCATTAGGACAGGGTGGGAGACCCAGTACTTC. V usage is TRBV5-1 and J usage is TRBJ2-5, with TRBD1 matching 8 bases. The length of the CDR3 is 14 residues. Germline assignment: CDR1 SGHRS and CDR2 YFSETQ. Trimming removed 4 bases from V and 5 bases from J; junction bases left unmatched: 7.

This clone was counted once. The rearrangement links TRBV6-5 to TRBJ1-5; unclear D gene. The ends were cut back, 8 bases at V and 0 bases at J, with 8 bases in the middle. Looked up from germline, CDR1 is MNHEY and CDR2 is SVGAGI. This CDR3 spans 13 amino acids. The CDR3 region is CASGLNSNQPQHF. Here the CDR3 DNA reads TGTGCCAGCGGACTCAATAGCAATCAGCCCCAGCATTTT.

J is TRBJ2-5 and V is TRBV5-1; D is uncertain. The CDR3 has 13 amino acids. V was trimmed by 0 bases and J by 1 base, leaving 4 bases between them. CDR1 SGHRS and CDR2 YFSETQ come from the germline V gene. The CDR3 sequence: CASSLEPQETQYF. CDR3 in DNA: TGCGCCAGCAGCTTGGAGCCCCAAGAGACCCAGTACTTC.

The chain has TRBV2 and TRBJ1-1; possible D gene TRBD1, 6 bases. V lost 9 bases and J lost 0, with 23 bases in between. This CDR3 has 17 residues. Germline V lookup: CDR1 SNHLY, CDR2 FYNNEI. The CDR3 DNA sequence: TGTGCCAGAGAGCGACTCTACTCGACAGGATTGAACACTGAAGCTTTCTTT. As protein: CARERLYSTGLNTEAFF.

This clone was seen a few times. The CDR3 DNA is TGCGCCAGCAGTGAAGGGGAAGGGTACAATGAGCAGTTCTTC. Amino acids: CASSEGEGYNEQFF. This chain connects TRBV10-2 to TRBJ2-1, with D perhaps matching TRBD1 (5 bases). There are 14 residues in the CDR3. The germline gives CDR1 WSHSY, CDR2 SAAADI. The germline V and J ends were trimmed by 3 bases and 4 bases, with 10 bases remaining between them.

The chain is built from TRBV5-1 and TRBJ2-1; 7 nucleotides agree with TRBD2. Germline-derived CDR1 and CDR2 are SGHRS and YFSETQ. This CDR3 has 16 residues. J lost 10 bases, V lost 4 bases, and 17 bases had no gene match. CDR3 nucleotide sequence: TGCGCCAGCAGCAAAACCACCGGGGACTACCTCTGGGAGCAGTTCTTC. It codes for CASSKTTGDYLWEQFF.

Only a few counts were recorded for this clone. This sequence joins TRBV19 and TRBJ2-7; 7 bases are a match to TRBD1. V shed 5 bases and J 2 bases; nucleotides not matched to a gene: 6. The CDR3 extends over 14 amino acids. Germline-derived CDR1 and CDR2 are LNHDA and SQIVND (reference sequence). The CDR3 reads CASSAGTVAYEQYF. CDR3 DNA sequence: TGTGCCAGTAGTGCCGGGACAGTTGCCTACGAGCAGTACTTC.

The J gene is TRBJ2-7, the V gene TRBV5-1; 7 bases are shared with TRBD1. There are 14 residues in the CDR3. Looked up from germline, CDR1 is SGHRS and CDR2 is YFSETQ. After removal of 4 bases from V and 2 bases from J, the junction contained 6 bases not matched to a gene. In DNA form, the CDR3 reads TGCGCCAGCAGCCGAGGGACAGTAACCTACGAGCAGTACTTC. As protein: CASSRGTVTYEQYF.

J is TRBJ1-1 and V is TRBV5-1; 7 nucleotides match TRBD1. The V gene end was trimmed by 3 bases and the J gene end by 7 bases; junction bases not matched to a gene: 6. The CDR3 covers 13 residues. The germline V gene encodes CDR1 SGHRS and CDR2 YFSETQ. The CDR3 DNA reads TGCGCCAGCAGCTCCCGGGACAGCCGTGAAGCTTTCTTT. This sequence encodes CASSSRDSREAFF.

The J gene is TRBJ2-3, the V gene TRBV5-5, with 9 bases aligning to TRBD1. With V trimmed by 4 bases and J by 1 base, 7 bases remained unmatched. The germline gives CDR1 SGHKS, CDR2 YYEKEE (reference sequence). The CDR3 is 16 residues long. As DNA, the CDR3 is TGTGCCAGCAGCACCCGACAGGGGGTGGGCACAGATACGCAGTATTTT. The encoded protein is CASSTRQGVGTDTQYF. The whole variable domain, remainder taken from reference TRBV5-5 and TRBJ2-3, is DAGVTQSPTHLIKTRGQQVTLRCSPISGHKSVSWYQQVLGQGPQFIFQYYEKEERGRGNFPDRFSARQFPNYSSELNVNALLLGDSALYLCASSTRQGVGTDTQYFGPGTRLTVL.

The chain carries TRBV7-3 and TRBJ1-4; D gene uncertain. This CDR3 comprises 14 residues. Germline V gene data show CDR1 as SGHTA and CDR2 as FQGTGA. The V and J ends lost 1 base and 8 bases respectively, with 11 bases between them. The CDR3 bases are TGTGCCAGCAGCTTAAACCCCGACGGGGAAAAACTGTTTTTT. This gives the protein CASSLNPDGEKLFF. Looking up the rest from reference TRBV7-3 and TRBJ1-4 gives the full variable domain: GAGVSQTPSNKVTEKGKYVELRCDPISGHTALYWYRQSLGQGPEFLIYFQGTGAADDSGLPNDRFFAVRPEGSVSTLKIQRTERGDSAVYLCASSLNPDGEKLFFGSGTQLSVL.

CDR3 residues: CASSAGTGVGYGYTF. Written as DNA, the CDR3 is TGTGCCAGCAGCGCCGGGACAGGGGTCGGTTATGGCTACACCTTC. V is TRBV6-5 and J is TRBJ1-2, with 10 bases that match TRBD1. With V trimmed by 6 bases and J by 5 bases, 9 bases remained unmatched. Germline V lookup: CDR1 MNHEY, CDR2 SVGAGI. The length of the CDR3 is 15 residues.

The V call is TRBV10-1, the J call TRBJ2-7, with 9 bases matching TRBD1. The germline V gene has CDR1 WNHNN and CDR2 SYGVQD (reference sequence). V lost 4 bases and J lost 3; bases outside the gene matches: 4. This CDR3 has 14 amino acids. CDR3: CASSGGTGLYEQYF. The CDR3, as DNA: TGCGCCAGCAGTGGGGGGACAGGGCTCTACGAGCAGTACTTC.

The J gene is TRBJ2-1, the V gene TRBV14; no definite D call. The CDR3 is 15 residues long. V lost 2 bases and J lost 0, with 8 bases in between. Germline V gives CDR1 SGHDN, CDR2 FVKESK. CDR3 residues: CASSQKNFSYNEQFF. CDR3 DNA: TGTGCCAGCAGCCAAAAAAACTTCTCCTACAATGAGCAGTTCTTC.

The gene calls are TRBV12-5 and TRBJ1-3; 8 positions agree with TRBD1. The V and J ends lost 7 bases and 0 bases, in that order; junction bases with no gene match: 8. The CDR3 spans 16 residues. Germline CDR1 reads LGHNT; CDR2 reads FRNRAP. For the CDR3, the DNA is TGTGCTAGTGACGCCCGGGACAGGATCTCTGGAAACACCATATATTTT. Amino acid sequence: CASDARDRISGNTIYF.

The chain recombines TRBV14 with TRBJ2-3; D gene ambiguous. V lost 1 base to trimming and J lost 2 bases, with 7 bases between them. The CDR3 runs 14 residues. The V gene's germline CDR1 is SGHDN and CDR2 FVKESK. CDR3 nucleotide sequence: TGTGCCAGCAGCCAAGGCAGATTCACAGATACGCAGTATTTT. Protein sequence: CASSQGRFTDTQYF.

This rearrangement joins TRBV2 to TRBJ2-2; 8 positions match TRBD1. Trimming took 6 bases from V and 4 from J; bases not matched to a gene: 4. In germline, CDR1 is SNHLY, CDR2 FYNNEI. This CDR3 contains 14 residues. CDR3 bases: TGTGCCAGCAGCGACAGGGGTGGCACCGGGGAGCTGTTTTTT. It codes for CASSDRGGTGELFF.

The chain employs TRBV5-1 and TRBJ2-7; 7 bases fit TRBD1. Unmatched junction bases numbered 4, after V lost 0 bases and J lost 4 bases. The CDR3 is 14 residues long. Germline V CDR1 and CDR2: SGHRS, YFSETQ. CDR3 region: CASSLAGGSYEQYF. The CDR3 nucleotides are TGCGCCAGCAGCTTGGCAGGGGGATCTTACGAGCAGTACTTC.

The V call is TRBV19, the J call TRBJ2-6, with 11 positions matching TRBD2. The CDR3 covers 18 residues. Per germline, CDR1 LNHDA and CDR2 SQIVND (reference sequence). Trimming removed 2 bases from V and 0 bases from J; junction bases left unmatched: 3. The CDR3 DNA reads TGTGCCAGTAGTATAAGGACTAGCGGGCCCTCTGGGGCCAACGTCCTGACTTTC. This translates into CASSIRTSGPSGANVLTF.

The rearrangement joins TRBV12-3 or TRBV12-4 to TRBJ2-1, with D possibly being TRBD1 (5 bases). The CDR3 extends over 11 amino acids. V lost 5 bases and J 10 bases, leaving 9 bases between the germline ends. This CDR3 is CASSTGAEQFF. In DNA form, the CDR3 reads TGTGCCAGCAGTACTGGGGCGGAGCAGTTCTTC.